The 3 T cell receptor beta chains listed next were all sequenced from one sample in a study of blood T cell repertoires in COVID-19. Sequenced by immunoSEQ multiplex PCR; TCRdb stores in-frame clones only, minus some. The sample lists hundreds of thousands of clones; approximately 86% were seen once. Sequencing was performed on peripheral blood. These receptors were taken from a woman aged 70-85 years with COVID-19, enrolled during active disease.

This CDR3 reads CASSIVRGPQETQYF. The CDR3 nucleotides are TGTGCCAGCAGCATAGTCAGGGGTCCCCAAGAGACCCAGTACTTC. The chain is built from TRBV3-1 (or the pseudogene TRBV3-2) and TRBJ2-5; possible D gene TRBD1, 6 bases. The germline V and J ends were trimmed by 5 bases and 1 base, with 14 bases remaining between them. Germline V gene data show CDR1 as LGHDT and CDR2 as YNNKEL (reference sequence). The CDR3 length is 15 residues.

In this sample, this clone turned up many times. The chain combines TRBV4-2 with TRBJ2-5; TRBD2 agrees at 7 bases. The germline V gene encodes CDR1 LGHNA and CDR2 YNFKEQ. The CDR3 is 16 amino acids. Unmatched junction bases numbered 11, after V lost 3 bases and J lost 4 bases. In DNA, the CDR3 is TGTGCCAGCAGCCAGGGAGACTCGGGGGGAGGAGAGACCCAGTACTTC. Its translation is CASSQGDSGGGETQYF.

J is TRBJ1-5 and V is TRBV5-8; unclear D gene. This CDR3 has 13 amino acids. In germline, CDR1 is SGHTS, CDR2 YDEGEE. The V end was cut by 1 base, the J end by 5 bases, with 7 bases between. CDR3 DNA sequence: TGTGCCAGCAGCTTGAGAACACATCAGCCCCAGCATTTT. Translation: CASSLRTHQPQHF.